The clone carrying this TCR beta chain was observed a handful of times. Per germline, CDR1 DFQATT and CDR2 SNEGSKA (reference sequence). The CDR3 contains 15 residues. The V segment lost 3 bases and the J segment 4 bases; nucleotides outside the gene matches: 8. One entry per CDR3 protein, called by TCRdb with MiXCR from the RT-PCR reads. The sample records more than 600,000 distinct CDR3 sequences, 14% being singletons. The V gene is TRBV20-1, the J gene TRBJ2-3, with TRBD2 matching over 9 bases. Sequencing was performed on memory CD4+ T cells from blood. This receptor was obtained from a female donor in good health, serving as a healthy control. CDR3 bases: TGCAGTGCTAGTCGGGCTAGCGGGACGGCAGATACGCAGTATTTT. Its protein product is CSASRASGTADTQYF.